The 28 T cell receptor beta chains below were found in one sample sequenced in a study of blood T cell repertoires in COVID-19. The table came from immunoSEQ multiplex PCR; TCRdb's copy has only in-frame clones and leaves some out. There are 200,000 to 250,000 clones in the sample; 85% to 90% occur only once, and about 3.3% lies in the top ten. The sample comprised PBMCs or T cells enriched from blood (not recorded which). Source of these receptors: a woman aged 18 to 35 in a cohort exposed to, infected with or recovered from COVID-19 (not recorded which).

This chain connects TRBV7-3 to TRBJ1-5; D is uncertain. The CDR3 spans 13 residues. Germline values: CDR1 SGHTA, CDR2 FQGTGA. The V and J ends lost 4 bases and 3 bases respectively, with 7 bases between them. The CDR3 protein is CASSSGSNQPQHF. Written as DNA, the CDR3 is TGTGCCAGCAGCTCGGGGTCCAATCAGCCCCAGCATTTT.

The CDR3 bases are TGTGCCAGCAGTTTCACAGGGGGTCTGAACAATGAGCAGTTCTTC. Encoded protein: CASSFTGGLNNEQFF. The chain links TRBV27 to TRBJ2-1, with 8 bases fitting TRBD1. There are 15 residues in the CDR3. With 3 bases clipped from V and 5 bases from J, the junction kept 6 bases outside the gene matches. Per the germline V gene, CDR1 is MNHEY and CDR2 is SMNVEV (reference sequence).

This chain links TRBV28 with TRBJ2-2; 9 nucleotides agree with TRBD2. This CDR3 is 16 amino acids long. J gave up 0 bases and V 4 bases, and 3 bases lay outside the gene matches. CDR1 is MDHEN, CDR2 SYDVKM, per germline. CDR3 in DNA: TGTGCCAGCAGTTCTTGGACTAGCGCGAACACCGGGGAGCTGTTTTTT. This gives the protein CASSSWTSANTGELFF.

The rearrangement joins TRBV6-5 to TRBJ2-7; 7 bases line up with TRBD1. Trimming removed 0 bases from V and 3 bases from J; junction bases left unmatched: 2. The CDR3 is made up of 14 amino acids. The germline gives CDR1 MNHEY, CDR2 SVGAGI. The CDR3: CASSYSGTVYEQYF. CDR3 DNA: TGTGCCAGCAGTTACTCTGGGACAGTCTACGAGCAGTACTTC.

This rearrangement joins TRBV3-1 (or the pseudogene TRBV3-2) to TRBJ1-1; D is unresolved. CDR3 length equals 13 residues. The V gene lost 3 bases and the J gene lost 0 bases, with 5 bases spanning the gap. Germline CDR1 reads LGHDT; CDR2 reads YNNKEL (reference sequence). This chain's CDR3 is CASSHNLNTEAFF. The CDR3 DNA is TGTGCCAGCAGCCACAATCTGAACACTGAAGCTTTCTTT.

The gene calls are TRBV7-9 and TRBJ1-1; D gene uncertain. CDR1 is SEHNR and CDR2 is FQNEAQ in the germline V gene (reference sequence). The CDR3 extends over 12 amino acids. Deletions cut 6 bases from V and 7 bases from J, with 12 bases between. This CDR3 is CASRLDGDEAFF. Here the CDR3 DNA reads TGTGCCAGCAGACTAGACGGGGATGAAGCTTTCTTT.

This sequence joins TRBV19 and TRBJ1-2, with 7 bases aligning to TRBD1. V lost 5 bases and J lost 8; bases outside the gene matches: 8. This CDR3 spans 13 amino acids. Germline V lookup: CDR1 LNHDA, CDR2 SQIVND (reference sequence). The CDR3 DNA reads TGTGCCAGTAGTGCATGGACAGGAGTAGGCTACACCTTC. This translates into CASSAWTGVGYTF.

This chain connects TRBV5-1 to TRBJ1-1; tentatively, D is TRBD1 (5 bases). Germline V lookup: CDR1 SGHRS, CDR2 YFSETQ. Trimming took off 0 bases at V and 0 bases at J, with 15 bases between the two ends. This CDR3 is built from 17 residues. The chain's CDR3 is CASSLGQLQTMNTEAFF. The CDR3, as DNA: TGCGCCAGCAGCTTGGGACAGCTACAGACGATGAACACTGAAGCTTTCTTT.

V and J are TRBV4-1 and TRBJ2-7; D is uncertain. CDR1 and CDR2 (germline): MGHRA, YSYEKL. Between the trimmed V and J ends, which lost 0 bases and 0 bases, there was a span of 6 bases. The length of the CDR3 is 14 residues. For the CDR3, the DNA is TGCGCCAGCAGCCAAGATGGCCTCTCCTACGAGCAGTACTTC. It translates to CASSQDGLSYEQYF.

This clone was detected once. The DNA for the CDR3 is TGTGCCAGCAGCGAGTGGGACAGGGCGACTGAAGCTTTCTTT. Protein sequence: CASSEWDRATEAFF. The J gene is TRBJ1-1, the V gene TRBV3-1 (or the pseudogene TRBV3-2); the match to TRBD1 covers 9 bases. Trimming cost V 5 bases and J 5 bases; bases outside gene matches: 6. Germline CDR1 is LGHDT and CDR2 is YNNKEL (reference sequence). The CDR3 spans 14 residues.

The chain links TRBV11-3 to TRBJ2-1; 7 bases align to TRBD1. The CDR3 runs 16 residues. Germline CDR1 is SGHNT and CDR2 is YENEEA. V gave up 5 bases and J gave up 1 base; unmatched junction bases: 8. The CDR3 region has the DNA TGTGCCAGCAGCCCCCGACAGGGTACATCCTACAATGAGCAGTTCTTC. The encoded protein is CASSPRQGTSYNEQFF.

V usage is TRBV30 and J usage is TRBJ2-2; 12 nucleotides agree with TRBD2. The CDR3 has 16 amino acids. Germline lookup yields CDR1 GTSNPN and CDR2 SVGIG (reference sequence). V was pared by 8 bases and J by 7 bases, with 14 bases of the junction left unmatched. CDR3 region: CAVPLAGGKVGGELFF. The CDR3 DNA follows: TGTGCCGTCCCACTAGCGGGAGGAAAAGTTGGCGGGGAGCTGTTTTTT.

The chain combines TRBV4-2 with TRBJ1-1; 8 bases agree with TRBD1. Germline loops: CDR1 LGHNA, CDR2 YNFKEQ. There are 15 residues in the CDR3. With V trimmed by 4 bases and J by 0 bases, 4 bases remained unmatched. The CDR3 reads CASSLRTGMNTEAFF. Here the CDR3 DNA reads TGTGCCAGCAGCCTCAGGACAGGGATGAACACTGAAGCTTTCTTT.

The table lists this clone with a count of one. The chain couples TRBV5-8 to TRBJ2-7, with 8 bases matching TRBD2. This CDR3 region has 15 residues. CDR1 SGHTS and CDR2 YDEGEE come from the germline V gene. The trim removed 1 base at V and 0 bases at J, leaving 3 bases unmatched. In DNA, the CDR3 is TGTGCCAGCAGCTTGACTAGCGGAAACTCCTACGAGCAGTACTTC. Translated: CASSLTSGNSYEQYF.

DNA for the CDR3: TGTGCCAGCAGTACGCCGGGACTAGCGGGAGGTACGCAGTATTTT. Translation: CASSTPGLAGGTQYF. The chain links TRBV28 to TRBJ2-3; 15 bases agree with TRBD2. CDR1 MDHEN and CDR2 SYDVKM come from the germline V gene. This CDR3 spans 15 amino acids. V lost 5 bases and J lost 8; bases outside the gene matches: 5.

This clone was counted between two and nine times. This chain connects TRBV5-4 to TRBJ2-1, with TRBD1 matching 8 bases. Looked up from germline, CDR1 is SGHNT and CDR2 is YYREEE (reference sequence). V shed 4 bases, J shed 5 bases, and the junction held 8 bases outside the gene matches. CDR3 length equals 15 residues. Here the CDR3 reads CASSRGTGFNNEQFF. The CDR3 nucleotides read TGTGCCAGCAGCCGAGGGACAGGTTTTAACAATGAGCAGTTCTTC.

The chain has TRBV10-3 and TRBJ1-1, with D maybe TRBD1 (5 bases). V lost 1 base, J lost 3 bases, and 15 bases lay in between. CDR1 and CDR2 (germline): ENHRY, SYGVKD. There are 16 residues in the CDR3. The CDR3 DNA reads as TGTGCCATCAGTGAGTTCTGGGGGAGGGTTGACACTGAAGCTTTCTTT. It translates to CAISEFWGRVDTEAFF.

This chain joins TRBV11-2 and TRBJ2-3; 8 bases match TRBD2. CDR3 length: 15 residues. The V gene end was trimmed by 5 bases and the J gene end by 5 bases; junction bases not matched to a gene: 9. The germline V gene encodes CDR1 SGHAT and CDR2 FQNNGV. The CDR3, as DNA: TGTGCCAGCAGCCCAAAGGCGGGGGGACTAGATACGCAGTATTTT. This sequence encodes CASSPKAGGLDTQYF.

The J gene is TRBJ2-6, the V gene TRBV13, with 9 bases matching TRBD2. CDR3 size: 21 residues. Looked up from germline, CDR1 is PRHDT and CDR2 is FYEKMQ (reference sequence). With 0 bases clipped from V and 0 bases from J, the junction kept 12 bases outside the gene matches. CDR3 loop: CASSLGASGATGVSGANVLTF. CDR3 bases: TGTGCCAGCAGCTTAGGGGCTAGCGGGGCTACTGGGGTCTCTGGGGCCAACGTCCTGACTTTC.

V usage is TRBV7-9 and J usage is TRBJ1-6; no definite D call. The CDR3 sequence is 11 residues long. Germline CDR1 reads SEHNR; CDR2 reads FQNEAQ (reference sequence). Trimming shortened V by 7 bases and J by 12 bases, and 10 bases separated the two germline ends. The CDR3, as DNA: TGTGCCAGCAACAAACGGGGACCCCTCCACTTT. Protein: CASNKRGPLHF.

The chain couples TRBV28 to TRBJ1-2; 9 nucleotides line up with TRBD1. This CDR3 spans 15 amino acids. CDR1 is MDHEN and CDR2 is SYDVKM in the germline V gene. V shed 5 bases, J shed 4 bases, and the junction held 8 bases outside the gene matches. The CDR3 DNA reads TGTGCCAGCAGTACAGGGGGCGCTTTGTCCTATGGCTACACCTTC. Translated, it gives CASSTGGALSYGYTF.

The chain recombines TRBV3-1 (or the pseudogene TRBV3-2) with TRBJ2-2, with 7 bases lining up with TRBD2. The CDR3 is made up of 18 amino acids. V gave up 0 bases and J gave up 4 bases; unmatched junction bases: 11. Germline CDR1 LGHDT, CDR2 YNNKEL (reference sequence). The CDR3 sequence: CASSQEGERGWGTGELFF. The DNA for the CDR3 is TGTGCCAGCAGCCAAGAGGGAGAGCGGGGTTGGGGCACCGGGGAGCTGTTTTTT.

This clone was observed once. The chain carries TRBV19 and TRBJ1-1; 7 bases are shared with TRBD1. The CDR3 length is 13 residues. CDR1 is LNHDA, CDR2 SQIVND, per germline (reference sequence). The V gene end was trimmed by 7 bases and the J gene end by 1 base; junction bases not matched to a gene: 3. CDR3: CASNRDRNTEAFF. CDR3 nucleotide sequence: TGTGCCAGTAACCGGGACAGGAACACTGAAGCTTTCTTT.

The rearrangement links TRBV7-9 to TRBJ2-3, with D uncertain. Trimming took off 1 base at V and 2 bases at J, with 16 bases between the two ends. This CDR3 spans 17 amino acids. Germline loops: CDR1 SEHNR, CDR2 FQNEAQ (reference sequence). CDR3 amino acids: CASSLGAELLNTDTQYF. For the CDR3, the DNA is TGTGCCAGCAGCTTAGGGGCAGAGTTACTTAACACAGATACGCAGTATTTT.

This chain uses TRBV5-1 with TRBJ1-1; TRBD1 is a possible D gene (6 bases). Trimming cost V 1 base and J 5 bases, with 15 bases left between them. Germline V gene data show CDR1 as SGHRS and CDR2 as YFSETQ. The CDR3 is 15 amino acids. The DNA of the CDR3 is TGCGCCAGCAGCTTGAGGCAGGGGCCGGCTACTGAAGCTTTCTTT. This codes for CASSLRQGPATEAFF.

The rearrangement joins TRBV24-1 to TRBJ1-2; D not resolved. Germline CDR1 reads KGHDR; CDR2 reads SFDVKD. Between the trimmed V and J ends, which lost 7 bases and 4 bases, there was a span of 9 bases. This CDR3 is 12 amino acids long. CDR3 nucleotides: TGTGCCACCAGCAAACCAGGCTATGGCTACACCTTC. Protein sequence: CATSKPGYGYTF.

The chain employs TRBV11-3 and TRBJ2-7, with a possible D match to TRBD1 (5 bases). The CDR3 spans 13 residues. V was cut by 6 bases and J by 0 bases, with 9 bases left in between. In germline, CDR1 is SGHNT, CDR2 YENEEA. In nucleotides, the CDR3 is TGTGCCAGCAGACAGGTGCTCTCCTACGAGCAGTACTTC. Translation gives CASRQVLSYEQYF. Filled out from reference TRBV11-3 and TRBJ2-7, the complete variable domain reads EAGVVQSPRYKIIEKKQPVAFWCNPISGHNTLYWYLQNLGQGPELLIRYENEEAVDDSQLPKDRFSAERLKGVDSTLKIQPAELGDSAVYLCASRQVLSYEQYFGPGTRLTVT.

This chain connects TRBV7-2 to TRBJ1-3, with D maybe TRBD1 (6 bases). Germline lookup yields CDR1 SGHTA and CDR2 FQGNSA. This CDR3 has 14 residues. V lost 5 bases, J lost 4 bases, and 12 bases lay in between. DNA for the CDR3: TGTGCCAGCAGCACCGGGACAATAGGAAACACCATATATTTT. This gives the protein CASSTGTIGNTIYF.